These T cell receptor beta chains were read from a single sample in a study of blood T cell repertoires in COVID-19. The assay was immunoSEQ multiplex PCR, and TCRdb's table has in-frame clones only and misses some. The table records about 70,000 clones, around nine tenths of them present only once. The specimen was peripheral blood. The receptors stem from an older woman with acute or convalescent COVID-19. The CDR3 runs from the conserved cysteine through the conserved F or W. Each record gives: D gene, CDR3 length, clone size, J gene, V gene, CDR3 protein, CDR3 DNA. The D gene is left open where the match is weak. Rows give clone size only sometimes, using once, few, many, or a class for an expanded clone.

d_gene: .; len: 16; abundance: .; j_gene: TRBJ1-2; v_gene: TRBV6-5; CDR3aa: CASSYSRGPQSDGYTF; CDR3nt: TGTGCCAGCAGTTACTCGCGGGGGCCGCAATCCGATGGCTACACCTTC
d_gene: TRBD2; len: 18; abundance: .; j_gene: TRBJ2-3; v_gene: TRBV7-2; CDR3aa: CASSLGRTSGGAGDTQYF; CDR3nt: TGTGCCAGCAGCTTAGGTCGGACTAGCGGGGGGGCGGGAGATACGCAGTATTTT
d_gene: .; len: 13; abundance: .; j_gene: TRBJ2-2; v_gene: TRBV11-2; CDR3aa: CASNSINTGELFF; CDR3nt: TGTGCCAGCAATAGCATCAACACCGGGGAGCTGTTTTTT
d_gene: TRBD1; len: 14; abundance: .; j_gene: TRBJ2-4; v_gene: TRBV15; CDR3aa: CATSQDRGVNIQYF; CDR3nt: TGTGCCACCAGCCAGGACAGGGGGGTAAACATTCAGTACTTC
d_gene: .; len: 14; abundance: .; j_gene: TRBJ1-4; v_gene: TRBV19; CDR3aa: CASSSAGFGEKLFF; CDR3nt: TGTGCCAGTAGTTCGGCGGGGTTTGGGGAAAAACTGTTTTTT
d_gene: .; len: 15; abundance: .; j_gene: TRBJ1-6; v_gene: TRBV11-2; CDR3aa: CASSLGGGGDSPLHF; CDR3nt: TGTGCCAGCAGCTTAGGAGGGGGGGGAGATTCACCCCTCCACTTT
d_gene: .; len: 16; abundance: once; j_gene: TRBJ1-1; v_gene: TRBV3-1/TRBV3-2; CDR3aa: CASSQEAQEINTEAFF; CDR3nt: TGTGCCAGCAGCCAAGAAGCACAGGAGATAAACACTGAAGCTTTCTTT
d_gene: .; len: 14; abundance: .; j_gene: TRBJ1-2; v_gene: TRBV2; CDR3aa: CASTRTGTNYGYTF; CDR3nt: TGTGCCAGTACCCGCACCGGGACTAACTATGGCTACACCTTC
d_gene: TRBD2; len: 15; abundance: .; j_gene: TRBJ2-5; v_gene: TRBV2; CDR3aa: CASSELTSGGETQYF; CDR3nt: TGTGCCAGCAGTGAATTGACTAGCGGGGGTGAGACCCAGTACTTC
d_gene: TRBD1; len: 16; abundance: .; j_gene: TRBJ1-1; v_gene: TRBV19; CDR3aa: CASSPFGQGLNTEAFF; CDR3nt: TGTGCCAGTAGTCCGTTCGGACAGGGGCTGAACACTGAAGCTTTCTTT
d_gene: TRBD2; len: 17; abundance: .; j_gene: TRBJ2-4; v_gene: TRBV18; CDR3aa: CASSPSAGGRAKNIQYF; CDR3nt: TGTGCCAGCTCACCTTCCGCGGGGGGGAGAGCCAAAAACATTCAGTACTTC
d_gene: TRBD2; len: 13; abundance: .; j_gene: TRBJ2-5; v_gene: TRBV10-3; CDR3aa: CATLAGVQETQYF; CDR3nt: TGTGCCACCCTAGCGGGGGTTCAAGAGACCCAGTACTTC
d_gene: TRBD1; len: 14; abundance: .; j_gene: TRBJ1-4; v_gene: TRBV5-1; CDR3aa: CASSLQGAEEKLFF; CDR3nt: TGCGCCAGCAGCTTACAGGGGGCTGAGGAAAAACTGTTTTTT
d_gene: TRBD2; len: 17; abundance: .; j_gene: TRBJ2-3; v_gene: TRBV15; CDR3aa: CATSRATSGGWSDTQYF; CDR3nt: TGTGCCACCAGCAGGGCCACTAGCGGGGGTTGGTCAGATACGCAGTATTTT
d_gene: .; len: 15; abundance: .; j_gene: TRBJ1-1; v_gene: TRBV7-8; CDR3aa: CASSDPGTPNTEAFF; CDR3nt: TGTGCCAGCAGCGATCCCGGGACACCGAACACTGAAGCTTTCTTT
d_gene: .; len: 12; abundance: .; j_gene: TRBJ2-5; v_gene: TRBV12-3/TRBV12-4; CDR3aa: CASSFRRETQYF; CDR3nt: TGTGCCAGCAGTTTCCGGAGAGAGACCCAGTACTTC
d_gene: .; len: 12; abundance: .; j_gene: TRBJ2-3; v_gene: TRBV7-3; CDR3aa: CASSGATDTQYF; CDR3nt: TGTGCCAGCAGCGGGGCCACAGATACGCAGTATTTT
d_gene: .; len: 15; abundance: .; j_gene: TRBJ1-5; v_gene: TRBV6-5; CDR3aa: CASSLGQANNQPQHF; CDR3nt: TGTGCCAGCAGCCTGGGGCAGGCCAATAATCAGCCCCAGCATTTT
d_gene: TRBD2; len: 16; abundance: .; j_gene: TRBJ2-3; v_gene: TRBV2; CDR3aa: CASSRTSGGGTDTQYF; CDR3nt: TGTGCCAGCAGTCGGACTAGCGGGGGTGGAACAGATACGCAGTATTTT
d_gene: TRBD1; len: 15; abundance: once; j_gene: TRBJ1-1; v_gene: TRBV25-1; CDR3aa: CASSEAGGFNTEAFF; CDR3nt: TGTGCCAGCAGTGAGGCAGGGGGGTTTAACACTGAAGCTTTCTTT
d_gene: .; len: 16; abundance: .; j_gene: TRBJ2-3; v_gene: TRBV7-2; CDR3aa: CASSTQSSASTDTQYF; CDR3nt: TGTGCCAGCAGCACCCAGAGTAGCGCTAGCACAGATACGCAGTATTTT
d_gene: .; len: 15; abundance: .; j_gene: TRBJ2-7; v_gene: TRBV2; CDR3aa: CASKSRDTTADEQYF; CDR3nt: TGTGCCAGCAAATCTCGGGACACGACAGCCGACGAGCAGTACTTC
d_gene: .; len: 15; abundance: .; j_gene: TRBJ2-2; v_gene: TRBV25-1; CDR3aa: CASSESLGGTGELFF; CDR3nt: TGTGCCAGCAGTGAATCATTGGGGGGCACCGGGGAGCTGTTTTTT
d_gene: .; len: 15; abundance: .; j_gene: TRBJ1-5; v_gene: TRBV2; CDR3aa: CASILSRGVGQPQHF; CDR3nt: TGTGCCAGCATCCTGAGTCGGGGGGTAGGCCAGCCCCAGCATTTT
d_gene: TRBD2; len: 17; abundance: .; j_gene: TRBJ2-2; v_gene: TRBV10-1; CDR3aa: CASSEYAGGPRTGELFF; CDR3nt: TGCGCCAGCAGTGAGTATGCGGGGGGGCCCCGCACCGGGGAGCTGTTTTTT
d_gene: .; len: 15; abundance: .; j_gene: TRBJ2-3; v_gene: TRBV11-2; CDR3aa: CASSFKRRDTDTQYF; CDR3nt: TGTGCCAGCAGCTTTAAGCGACGGGACACAGATACGCAGTATTTT
d_gene: .; len: 12; abundance: .; j_gene: TRBJ2-3; v_gene: TRBV30; CDR3aa: CAWSSTADTQYF; CDR3nt: TGTGCCTGGAGCTCGACAGCCGATACGCAGTATTTT